Reported below is one T cell receptor beta chain. What it binds is unknown. The sample comes from a study of blood T cells in healthy people across ages. The germline V gene has CDR1 DFQATT and CDR2 SNEGSKA (reference sequence). This CDR3 has 15 residues. After removal of 2 bases from V and 4 bases from J, the junction contained 10 bases not matched to a gene. Study-wide findings and caveats: Per million T cells, the diversity of TCR beta decreased roughly linearly as age advanced. No one knew whether donors had CMV, which possibly confounded expanded clonotype changes.

The second PCR ran about 6 to 12 cycles with a sample-barcoded 5' primer and J-beta primers. TCRdb passed the 5' RACE reads through MiXCR, listing each CDR3 protein once. The data show over a million distinct CDR3 sequences, less than 50% seen once. The specimen sequenced was blood. The chain uses TRBV20-1 and TRBJ1-2; TRBD1 matches at 7 bases. The TCR was taken from a woman in her sixties in good health. DNA of the CDR3: TGCAGTGCTAGAAACCAACAGGGGAGCGGCTATGGCTACACCTTC. It specifies CSARNQQGSGYGYTF.